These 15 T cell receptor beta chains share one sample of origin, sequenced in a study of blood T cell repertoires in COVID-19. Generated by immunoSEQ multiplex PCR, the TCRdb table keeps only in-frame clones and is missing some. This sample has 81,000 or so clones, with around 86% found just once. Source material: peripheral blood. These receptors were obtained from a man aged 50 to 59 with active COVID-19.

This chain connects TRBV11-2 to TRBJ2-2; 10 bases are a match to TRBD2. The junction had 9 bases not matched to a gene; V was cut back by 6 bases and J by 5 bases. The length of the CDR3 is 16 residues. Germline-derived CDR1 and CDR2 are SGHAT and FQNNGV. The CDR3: CASRTRTSGITGELFF. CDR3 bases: TGTGCCAGCAGGACCCGGACTAGCGGAATAACCGGGGAGCTGTTTTTT.

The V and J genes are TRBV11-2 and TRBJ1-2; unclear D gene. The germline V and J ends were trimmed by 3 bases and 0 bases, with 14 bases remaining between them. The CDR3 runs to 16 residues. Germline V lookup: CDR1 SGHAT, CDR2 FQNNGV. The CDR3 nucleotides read TGTGCCAGCAGCTTTTCGGGTGTTAAATCTAACTATGGCTACACCTTC. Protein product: CASSFSGVKSNYGYTF.

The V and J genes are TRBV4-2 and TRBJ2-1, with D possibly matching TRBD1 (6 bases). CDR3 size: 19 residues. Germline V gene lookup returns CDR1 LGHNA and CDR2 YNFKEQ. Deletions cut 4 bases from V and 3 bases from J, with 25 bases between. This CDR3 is CASSPLYNTGQKYYNEQFF. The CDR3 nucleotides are TGTGCCAGCAGCCCGCTATACAATACCGGACAGAAGTACTACAATGAGCAGTTCTTC.

The CDR3 reads CASSFDRGGQETQYF. CDR3 coding DNA: TGTGCCAGCAGCTTCGACAGGGGGGGTCAAGAGACCCAGTACTTC. This chain connects TRBV11-2 to TRBJ2-5; TRBD1 matches 9 bases. V gave up 3 bases and J gave up 2 bases; unmatched junction bases: 4. Germline loops: CDR1 SGHAT, CDR2 FQNNGV. The CDR3 length is 15 residues. Looking up the rest from reference TRBV11-2 and TRBJ2-5 gives the full variable domain: EAGVAQSPRYKIIEKRQSVAFWCNPISGHATLYWYQQILGQGPKLLIQFQNNGVVDDSQLPKDRFSAERLKGVDSTLKIQPAKLEDSAVYLCASSFDRGGQETQYFGPGTRLLVL.

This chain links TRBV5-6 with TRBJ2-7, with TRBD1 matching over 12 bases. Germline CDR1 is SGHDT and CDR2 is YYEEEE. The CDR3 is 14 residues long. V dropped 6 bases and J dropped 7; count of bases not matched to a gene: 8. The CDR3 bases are TGTGCCAGCACCCCGGGACAGGGGGCTCGGGAGCAGTACTTC. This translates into CASTPGQGAREQYF.

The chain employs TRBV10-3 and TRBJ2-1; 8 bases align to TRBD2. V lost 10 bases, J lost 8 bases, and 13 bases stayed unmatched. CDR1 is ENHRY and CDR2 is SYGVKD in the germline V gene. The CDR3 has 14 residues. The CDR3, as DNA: TGTGCCACTCGTGGGACTAGTGGCGGCGATGAGCAGTTCTTC. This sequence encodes CATRGTSGGDEQFF.

CDR3 nucleotide sequence: TGTGCCAGCAGCCAAACGGGGGGCCCCCCCTATGAAGCTTTCTTT. Translated, it gives CASSQTGGPPYEAFF. This chain connects TRBV3-1 (or the pseudogene TRBV3-2) to TRBJ1-1; weak D call: TRBD1 (6 bases). This CDR3 comprises 15 residues. Germline CDR1 and CDR2: LGHDT and YNNKEL (reference sequence). Trimming shortened V by 2 bases and J by 7 bases, and 17 bases separated the two germline ends.

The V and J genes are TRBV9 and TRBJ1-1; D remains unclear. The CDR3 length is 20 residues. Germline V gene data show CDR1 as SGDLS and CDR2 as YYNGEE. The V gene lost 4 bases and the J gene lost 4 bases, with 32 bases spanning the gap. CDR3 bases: TGTGCCAGCAGCCCTTTGACCCCGGGTCGGTTAGAGTTAGTAAGCACTGAAGCTTTCTTT. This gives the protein CASSPLTPGRLELVSTEAFF.

As DNA, the CDR3 is TGTGCCAGCACCACAGCCCAGGGGGCGAGAGAGCAGTACTTC. Translation: CASTTAQGAREQYF. The V call is TRBV28, the J call TRBJ2-7, with TRBD1 matching over 8 bases. CDR1 and CDR2 (germline): MDHEN, SYDVKM. The CDR3 sequence is 14 residues long. Trimming cost V 7 bases and J 7 bases; bases outside gene matches: 12.

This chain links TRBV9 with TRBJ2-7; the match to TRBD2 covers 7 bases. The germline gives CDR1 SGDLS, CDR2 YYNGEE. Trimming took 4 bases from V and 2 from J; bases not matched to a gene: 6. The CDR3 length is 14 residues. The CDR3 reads CASSRGVNAYEQYF. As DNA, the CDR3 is TGTGCCAGCAGCCGGGGGGTAAACGCCTACGAGCAGTACTTC.

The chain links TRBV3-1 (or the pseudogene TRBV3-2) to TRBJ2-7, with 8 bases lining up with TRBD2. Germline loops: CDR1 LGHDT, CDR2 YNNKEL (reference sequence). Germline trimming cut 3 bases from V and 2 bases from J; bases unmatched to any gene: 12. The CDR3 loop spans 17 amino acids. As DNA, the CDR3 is TGTGCCAGCAGCCACCCCCTGGGGCGGGGGGTCACCTACGAGCAGTACTTC. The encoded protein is CASSHPLGRGVTYEQYF.

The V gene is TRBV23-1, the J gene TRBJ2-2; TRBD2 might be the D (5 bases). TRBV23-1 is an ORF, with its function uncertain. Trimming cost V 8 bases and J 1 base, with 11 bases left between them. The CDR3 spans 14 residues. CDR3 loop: CASRLLENTGELFF. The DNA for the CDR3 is TGCGCCAGCCGACTACTAGAGAACACCGGGGAGCTGTTTTTT.

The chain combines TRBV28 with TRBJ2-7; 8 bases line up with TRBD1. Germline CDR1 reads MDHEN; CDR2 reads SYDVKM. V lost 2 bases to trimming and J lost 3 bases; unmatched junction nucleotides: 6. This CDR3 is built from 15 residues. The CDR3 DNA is TGTGCCAGCAGTTTACGGGACAGGCCCCTCTACGAGCAGTACTTC. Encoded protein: CASSLRDRPLYEQYF. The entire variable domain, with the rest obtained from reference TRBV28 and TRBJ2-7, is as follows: DVKVTQSSRYLVKRTGEKVFLECVQDMDHENMFWYRQDPGLGLRLIYFSYDVKMKEKGDIPEGYSVSREKKERFSLILESASTNQTSMYLCASSLRDRPLYEQYFGPGTRLTVT.

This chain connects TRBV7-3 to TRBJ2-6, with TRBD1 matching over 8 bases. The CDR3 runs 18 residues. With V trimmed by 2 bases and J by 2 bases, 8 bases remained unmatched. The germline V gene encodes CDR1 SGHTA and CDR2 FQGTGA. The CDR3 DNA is TGTGCCAGCAGCTTAGAAGGGACAGGTGGAACTGGGGCCAACGTCCTGACTTTC. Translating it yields CASSLEGTGGTGANVLTF. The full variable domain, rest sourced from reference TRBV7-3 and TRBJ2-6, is GAGVSQTPSNKVTEKGKYVELRCDPISGHTALYWYRQSLGQGPEFLIYFQGTGAADDSGLPNDRFFAVRPEGSVSTLKIQRTERGDSAVYLCASSLEGTGGTGANVLTFGAGSRLTVL.

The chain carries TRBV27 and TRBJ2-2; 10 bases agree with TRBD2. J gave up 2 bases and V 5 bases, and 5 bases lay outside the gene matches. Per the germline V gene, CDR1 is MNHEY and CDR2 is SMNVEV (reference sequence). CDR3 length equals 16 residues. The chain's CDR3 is CASSQIAGGNTGELFF. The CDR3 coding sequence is TGTGCCAGCAGTCAAATAGCGGGGGGCAACACCGGGGAGCTGTTTTTT.